The rows below give T cell receptor beta chains drawn from one sample of a study of cytomegalovirus exposure and HLA in healthy donors. The data were produced by immunoSEQ multiplex PCR, yet TCRdb's version contains in-frame clones alone and is incomplete. The table records roughly 120,000 clones, 70% to 80% of them present only once. The sequencing sample was made of PBMCs. The receptor set was obtained from a man aged 18-30 years in good health and CMV-seronegative. Both conserved end residues are part of each CDR3. A D gene is named only where the DNA matches it firmly. Part of the rows lack a size; the others show once, few, many or a class for expanded clones.

cdr3_aa	cdr3_nt	d_call	v_call	j_call	clone_size
CASSREAESSYNEQFF	TGTGCCAGCAGTCGTGAGGCGGAAAGCTCCTACAATGAGCAGTTCTTC	NA	TRBV9	TRBJ2-1	NA
CASSLEYSNQPQHF	TGTGCCAGCAGCTTAGAATATAGCAATCAGCCCCAGCATTTT	NA	TRBV11-2	TRBJ1-5	NA
CASSESGLLTGELFF	TGTGCCAGCAGTGAATCGGGACTCCTCACCGGGGAGCTGTTTTTT	NA	TRBV2	TRBJ2-2	NA
CASSWGRAGGTYEQYF	TGTGCCAGCAGCTGGGGGCGGGCGGGAGGAACCTACGAGCAGTACTTC	TRBD2	TRBV5-6	TRBJ2-7	NA
CASSELAGFTDTQYF	TGTGCCAGCAGTGAACTAGCGGGATTCACAGATACGCAGTATTTT	TRBD2	TRBV6-1	TRBJ2-3	few
CASSGGTGGRFF	TGTGCCAGCAGCGGGGGGACGGGTGGGAGGTTCTTC	NA	TRBV7-8	TRBJ2-1	few
CASSPDTQTNYGYTF	TGTGCCAGCAGCCCGGACACACAAACTAACTATGGCTACACCTTC	NA	TRBV7-9	TRBJ1-2	NA
CASSRTSGKNTGELFF	TGTGCCAGCTCACGGACTAGCGGTAAAAACACCGGGGAGCTGTTTTTT	TRBD2	TRBV18	TRBJ2-2	NA
CASSDQAGGEQFF	TGTGCCAGCAGTGATCAAGCGGGAGGGGAGCAGTTCTTC	TRBD2	TRBV6-4	TRBJ2-1	NA
CASSSYNTGELFF	TGTGCCAGCAGTTCCTACAACACCGGGGAGCTGTTTTTT	NA	TRBV6-6	TRBJ2-2	NA
CASSSGGDYNEQFF	TGCGCCAGCAGCTCTGGGGGCGATTACAATGAGCAGTTCTTC	NA	TRBV5-1	TRBJ2-1	NA
CASSFQGNQPQHF	TGTGCCAGTAGCTTTCAGGGGAATCAGCCCCAGCATTTT	NA	TRBV19	TRBJ1-5	NA
CASSPTGLSGNTIYF	TGTGCCAGCAGCCCAACAGGGTTATCCGGAAACACCATATATTTT	NA	TRBV28	TRBJ1-3	NA
CASSPGTVGNQPQHF	TGTGCCAGCAGTCCGGGGACAGTTGGCAATCAGCCCCAGCATTTT	TRBD1	TRBV6-1	TRBJ1-5	few
CAWSVRGNTEAFF	TGTGCCTGGAGTGTACGCGGAAACACTGAAGCTTTCTTT	NA	TRBV30	TRBJ1-1	NA
CASSLEGNIMNTEAFF	TGTGCCAGCAGCTTAGAGGGGAATATCATGAACACTGAAGCTTTCTTT	NA	TRBV13	TRBJ1-1	NA
CASGSGLAGGDTQYF	TGTGCTAGTGGTTCCGGACTAGCGGGAGGAGATACGCAGTATTTT	TRBD2	TRBV12-5	TRBJ2-3	NA
CAWRPQGRANEKLFF	TGTGCCTGGAGACCCCAGGGGAGAGCTAATGAAAAACTGTTTTTT	NA	TRBV30	TRBJ1-4	NA
CASTPWQGVEAFF	TGTGCCAGTACTCCTTGGCAGGGCGTTGAAGCTTTCTTT	NA	TRBV19	TRBJ1-1	NA
CASSLGRQENEKLFF	TGCGCCAGCAGCTTGGGGCGACAGGAGAATGAAAAACTGTTTTTT	NA	TRBV5-1	TRBJ1-4	NA
CASSPGTGRGNTGELFF	TGTGCCAGCAGTCCAGGGACAGGGCGAGGCAACACCGGGGAGCTGTTTTTT	TRBD1	TRBV27	TRBJ2-2	NA
CASSSGQDNQPQHF	TGTGCCAGCAGCTCGGGACAGGACAATCAGCCCCAGCATTTT	TRBD1	TRBV5-6	TRBJ1-5	NA
CASSQERAGDQPQHF	TGCGCCAGCAGCCAAGAACGGGCAGGGGATCAGCCCCAGCATTTT	NA	TRBV4-1	TRBJ1-5	NA
CASTHRATNEKLFF	TGTGCCAGCACCCACAGGGCCACTAATGAAAAACTGTTTTTT	NA	TRBV7-9	TRBJ1-4	NA
CASSRAGAPSYNEQFF	TGTGCCAGCAGCCGGGCGGGGGCCCCCTCCTACAATGAGCAGTTCTTC	NA	TRBV7-8	TRBJ2-1	NA
CSVEEGLAIADTQYF	TGCAGCGTTGAGGAGGGACTAGCAATCGCAGATACGCAGTATTTT	TRBD2	TRBV29-1	TRBJ2-3	NA
CASDAFGLDGYTF	TGCGCCAGCGATGCTTTCGGTCTGGATGGCTACACCTTC	NA	TRBV10-1	TRBJ1-2	once
CASSYGAGMNTEAFF	TGTGCCAGCAGTTACGGGGCAGGGATGAACACTGAAGCTTTCTTT	NA	TRBV6-5	TRBJ1-1	few
CASSRGGGQKETQYF	TGTGCCAGCAGCCGGGGGGGTGGACAGAAGGAGACCCAGTACTTC	TRBD2	TRBV7-2	TRBJ2-5	NA
CASNQGMNTEAFF	TGTGCCAGCAATCAGGGTATGAACACTGAAGCTTTCTTT	NA	TRBV2	TRBJ1-1	NA
CASSVVSSGISGELFF	TGTGCCAGCAGCGTAGTTAGTAGCGGGATATCCGGGGAGCTGTTTTTT	TRBD2	TRBV9	TRBJ2-2	NA
CSAKGWTGSYEQYF	TGCAGCGCAAAAGGATGGACAGGTTCCTACGAGCAGTACTTC	TRBD1	TRBV29-1	TRBJ2-7	once
CASSEAGYGQYLHF	TGTGCCAGCAGTGAAGCGGGATACGGACAGTACCTACATTTT	NA	TRBV2	TRBJ1-5	once
CASSFGDRGANEKLFF	TGTGCCAGCAGCTTCGGGGACAGGGGAGCTAATGAAAAACTGTTTTTT	TRBD1	TRBV7-9	TRBJ1-4	NA
CASSFPIMLVRAENNEQFF	TGCGCCAGCAGCTTTCCCATCATGCTGGTTCGAGCGGAGAACAATGAGCAGTTCTTC	NA	TRBV5-1	TRBJ2-1	NA
CASSFSSGELFF	TGTGCCAGCAGCTTTTCTTCCGGGGAGCTGTTTTTT	NA	TRBV11-2	TRBJ2-2	few
CASSSGLAGGRDEQFF	TGTGCCAGTAGTTCCGGACTAGCGGGAGGGCGCGATGAGCAGTTCTTC	TRBD2	TRBV19	TRBJ2-1	NA
CASMGHLNWGELFF	TGTGCCAGTATGGGACATCTCAATTGGGGGGAGCTGTTTTTT	NA	TRBV19	TRBJ2-2	NA
CASSYTGLAGVREQFF	TGTGCCAGCAGCTATACGGGACTAGCGGGAGTTCGCGAGCAGTTCTTC	TRBD2	TRBV5-8	TRBJ2-1	few
CASSQTTGTSGYEQYF	TGCGCCAGCAGCCAAACGACAGGGACTAGCGGATACGAGCAGTACTTC	TRBD2	TRBV4-3	TRBJ2-7	NA
CASSFGPGVNEKLFF	NA	NA	TRBV27	TRBJ1-4	NA
CASSSPTGVNTEAFF	TGTGCCAGCAGCTCCCCGACAGGGGTGAACACTGAAGCTTTCTTT	TRBD1	TRBV7-9	TRBJ1-1	NA
CASSLGGLAGYNEQFF	TGTGCCAGCAGCCTAGGTGGACTAGCGGGATACAATGAGCAGTTCTTC	TRBD2	TRBV14	TRBJ2-1	few
CASITGTGTGYGYTF	TGTGCCAGCATTACCGGGACAGGTACGGGTTATGGCTACACCTTC	TRBD1	TRBV6-6	TRBJ1-2	few
CATFLGGHSTDTQYF	TGTGCCACCTTTCTCGGGGGGCATAGCACAGATACGCAGTATTTT	NA	TRBV2	TRBJ2-3	NA
CSGSTGGDTEAFF	TGCAGCGGTTCGACAGGAGGAGACACTGAAGCTTTCTTT	NA	TRBV29-1	TRBJ1-1	NA
CASSLTGNYGYTF	TGTGCCAGCTCACTTACAGGGAACTATGGCTACACCTTC	NA	TRBV18	TRBJ1-2	NA
CASSLMDTDEAFF	TGTGCCAGCAGCTTGATGGACACCGACGAAGCTTTCTTT	NA	TRBV11-3	TRBJ1-1	NA
CASSRARGNSPLHF	TGTGCCAGTAGTAGGGCCCGGGGTAATTCACCCCTCCACTTT	NA	TRBV19	TRBJ1-6	few
CAISESSPAGGSRDNEQFF	TGTGCCATCAGTGAGTCGTCCCCAGCTGGTGGGAGCCGGGACAATGAGCAGTTCTTC	NA	TRBV10-3	TRBJ2-1	NA
CASSLGPGQAKRTNYGYTF	TGTGCCAGCAGCTTAGGTCCAGGACAGGCCAAACGAACTAACTATGGCTACACCTTC	TRBD1	TRBV7-9	TRBJ1-2	NA
CASSEQGAPQPQHF	TGTGCCAGCAGTGAACAGGGGGCCCCCCAGCCCCAGCATTTT	TRBD1	TRBV2	TRBJ1-5	few
CASTPTLVNNEQFF	TGTGCCAGCACTCCGACCCTAGTGAACAATGAGCAGTTCTTC	NA	TRBV6-5	TRBJ2-1	NA